This entry lists 32 T cell receptor beta chains sequenced from one sample in a study of cytomegalovirus exposure and HLA in healthy donors. This PCR relied on a set of 60 Vbeta primers and 13 Jbeta primers. Clones were sequenced by immunoSEQ multiplex PCR, and TCRdb holds only the in-frame ones, with some missing. The table shows 65,000 to 100,000 clones, with roughly 80% occurring only once. The sequenced sample consisted of PBMCs. Receptor source: a middle-aged man in good health and CMV-seronegative.

The chain uses TRBV18 and TRBJ2-1; 13 bases align to TRBD2. Trimming at V came to 3 bases and at J to 8 bases, leaving 4 bases not matched to a gene. Germline V gene sequence: CDR1 KGHSH, CDR2 LQKENI. This CDR3 region has 15 residues. This CDR3 is CASSPTSGGADEQFF. CDR3 nucleotide sequence: TGTGCCAGCTCACCCACTAGCGGGGGGGCAGATGAGCAGTTCTTC.

The sample holds a few counts of this clone. V is TRBV6-1 and J is TRBJ1-3, with 8 bases fitting TRBD1. The CDR3 consists of 16 residues. V lost 1 base and J lost 4; bases outside the gene matches: 6. In germline, CDR1 is MNHNS, CDR2 SASEGT. The CDR3 DNA reads as TGTGCCAGCAGTGAAGTCCAGGGGGCGCGAGGAAACACCATATATTTT. This translates into CASSEVQGARGNTIYF.

The V and J genes are TRBV25-1 and TRBJ2-7; D perhaps matches TRBD2 (7 bases). Germline V gene sequence: CDR1 MGHDK, CDR2 SYGVNS. The V and J ends lost 1 base and 3 bases respectively, with 19 bases between them. The CDR3 spans 17 residues. In DNA form, the CDR3 reads TGTGCCAGCAGTGAATTAAAAAGGGGGGGACAAAACTACGAGCAGTACTTC. Encoded protein: CASSELKRGGQNYEQYF.

The rearrangement links TRBV16 to TRBJ1-5; D unclear. Germline lookup yields CDR1 KGHSY and CDR2 FQNENV. This CDR3 contains 15 residues. The V gene lost 0 bases and the J gene lost 2 bases, with 8 bases spanning the gap. DNA of the CDR3: TGTGCCAGCAGCCAATCCACCACGGGCAATCAGCCCCAGCATTTT. Translated: CASSQSTTGNQPQHF.

J is TRBJ2-5 and V is TRBV5-4, with TRBD2 matching 14 bases. The trim removed 2 bases at V and 2 bases at J, leaving 2 bases unmatched. The length of the CDR3 is 16 residues. Germline loops: CDR1 SGHNT, CDR2 YYREEE (reference sequence). The CDR3 here is CASSLGTSGGQETQYF. The CDR3 DNA sequence: TGTGCCAGCAGCTTAGGGACTAGCGGGGGACAAGAGACCCAGTACTTC.

The genes are TRBV6-6 and TRBJ1-4; D is perhaps TRBD1 (5 bases). The length of the CDR3 is 16 residues. Trimming took 2 bases from V and 5 from J, leaving 15 bases between them. Germline V lookup: CDR1 MNHNY, CDR2 SVGAGI (reference sequence). CDR3 sequence reads: CASSYRQWQGNEKLFF. DNA for the CDR3: TGTGCCAGCAGTTACAGACAGTGGCAGGGAAATGAAAAACTGTTTTTT.

The CDR3 is CASSTRAEGDTQYF. CDR3 in DNA: TGTGCCAGCAGTACACGGGCGGAGGGGGATACGCAGTATTTT. The chain employs TRBV27 and TRBJ2-3, with D maybe TRBD2 (6 bases). Germline V gene sequence: CDR1 MNHEY, CDR2 SMNVEV (reference sequence). The CDR3 covers 14 residues. V was cut by 5 bases and J by 6 bases, with 15 bases left in between.

The chain links TRBV6-6 to TRBJ1-5; 8 nucleotides align to TRBD1. CDR1 MNHNY and CDR2 SVGAGI come from the germline V gene (reference sequence). V was clipped by 2 bases and J by 6 bases; unmatched bases: 6. CDR3 length equals 15 residues. For the CDR3, the DNA is TGTGCCAGCAGTTACCTCTGGACAGGGCTTCAGCCCCAGCATTTT. This translates into CASSYLWTGLQPQHF.

The V call is TRBV6-5, the J call TRBJ1-3; the D is unclear. CDR3 length: 15 amino acids. CDR1 and CDR2 (germline): MNHEY, SVGAGI. V was cut by 0 bases and J by 4 bases, with 10 bases left in between. The CDR3 sequence: CASSYSPYPGNTIYF. The CDR3 nucleotides read TGTGCCAGCAGTTACTCCCCTTATCCGGGAAACACCATATATTTT.

This clone was picked up a small number of times. This chain uses TRBV18 with TRBJ1-2; 8 nucleotides agree with TRBD1. After removal of 4 bases from V and 8 bases from J, the junction contained 9 bases not matched to a gene. CDR1 is KGHSH and CDR2 is LQKENI in the germline V gene. This CDR3 has 14 amino acids. The CDR3 DNA is TGTGCCAGCTCACTACTGGACAGGGAGGGCGGCTACACCTTC. It codes for CASSLLDREGGYTF.

This clone is classed as medium-sized (0.01 to 0.1%). The CDR3 bases are TGCGCCAGCAGCCAAAGGTCCGAAAGGGGAGCTTTCTTT. It is translated as CASSQRSERGAFF. The gene calls are TRBV4-1 and TRBJ1-1; D is perhaps TRBD1 (5 bases). Germline CDR1 MGHRA, CDR2 YSYEKL. The CDR3 is 13 residues long. V was clipped by 2 bases and J by 10 bases, with 14 bases between them.

The genes are TRBV7-2 and TRBJ1-5; D gene ambiguous. CDR3 length equals 12 residues. CDR1 SGHTA and CDR2 FQGNSA come from the germline V gene. Trimming stripped 2 bases from V and 4 bases from J, with 3 bases between. The CDR3 here is CASSLPNQPQHF. The CDR3 bases are TGTGCCAGCAGCTTACCAAATCAGCCCCAGCATTTT.

V is TRBV30 and J is TRBJ2-2; 9 bases match TRBD1. This CDR3 contains 18 residues. V dropped 4 bases and J dropped 3; count of bases not matched to a gene: 15. Germline CDR1 is GTSNPN and CDR2 is SVGIG (reference sequence). This CDR3 is CAWKKTLRDRVYTGELFF. The CDR3 DNA sequence: TGTGCCTGGAAAAAAACCCTCCGGGACAGGGTATACACCGGGGAGCTGTTTTTT.

The chain is built from TRBV6-4 and TRBJ2-6; no firm D call. Trimming took off 4 bases at V and 2 bases at J, with 6 bases between the two ends. Germline CDR1 MRHNA, CDR2 SNTAGT. The CDR3 covers 14 residues. The CDR3 loop reads CASSGQTGANVLTF. The CDR3 region has the DNA TGTGCCAGCAGTGGGCAAACTGGGGCCAACGTCCTGACTTTC.

V is TRBV9 and J is TRBJ1-2; maybe TRBD1 (6 bases). This CDR3 spans 17 amino acids. CDR1 and CDR2 from the germline V gene are SGDLS and YYNGEE. Trimming cost V 4 bases and J 0 bases, with 19 bases left between them. In DNA form, the CDR3 reads TGTGCCAGCAGCCCTAGAGTCCAGGGGCACACTAACTATGGCTACACCTTC. Encoded protein: CASSPRVQGHTNYGYTF.

This clone was seen once. This chain joins TRBV6-6 and TRBJ2-5; unclear D gene. CDR1 and CDR2 (germline): MNHNY, SVGAGI (reference sequence). V lost 3 bases, J lost 1 base, and 9 bases lay in between. The CDR3 sequence is 14 residues long. CDR3 in amino acids: CASSYREAQETQYF. DNA for the CDR3: TGTGCCAGCAGTTATAGAGAGGCCCAAGAGACCCAGTACTTC.

The CDR3 sequence: CASSLARQGNTEAFF. The DNA of the CDR3 is TGTGCCAGCAGCTTAGCCCGGCAGGGGAACACTGAAGCTTTCTTT. The chain couples TRBV7-6 to TRBJ1-1; weak D call: TRBD1 (5 bases). Germline V gene lookup returns CDR1 SGHVS and CDR2 FNYEAQ. Trimming left V 0 bases short and J 1 base short, with 9 bases between. The CDR3 has 15 amino acids. Variable domain in full (rest from reference TRBV7-6 and TRBJ1-1): GAGVSQSPRYKVTKRGQDVALRCDPISGHVSLYWYRQALGQGPEFLTYFNYEAQQDKSGLPNDRFSAERPEGSISTLTIQRTEQRDSAMYRCASSLARQGNTEAFFGQGTRLTVV.

This chain links TRBV7-7 with TRBJ2-2; a weak D match, TRBD1 (5 bases). Germline loops: CDR1 SSHAT, CDR2 FNYEAQ (reference sequence). The V end was cut by 2 bases, the J end by 4 bases, with 14 bases between. The CDR3 extends over 16 amino acids. This CDR3 is CASSLLQGPSTGELFF. CDR3 bases: TGTGCCAGCAGCTTATTGCAGGGTCCGAGCACCGGGGAGCTGTTTTTT.

The V and J genes are TRBV6-5 and TRBJ1-1, with unresolved D. The V end was cut by 0 bases, the J end by 5 bases, with 13 bases between. CDR3 length: 15 amino acids. Germline V gene data show CDR1 as MNHEY and CDR2 as SVGAGI. The CDR3 here is CASSYSSAPGTEAFF. CDR3 nucleotide sequence: TGTGCCAGCAGTTACTCGAGCGCGCCGGGGACTGAAGCTTTCTTT.

V usage is TRBV9 and J usage is TRBJ2-2; a weak D match, TRBD2 (6 bases). The V end was cut by 4 bases, the J end by 4 bases, with 17 bases between. Germline lookup yields CDR1 SGDLS and CDR2 YYNGEE. This CDR3 contains 16 residues. The chain's CDR3 is CASSSRGGRSTGELFF. The CDR3 DNA reads TGTGCCAGCAGCTCAAGGGGAGGTCGGAGCACCGGGGAGCTGTTTTTT.

V usage is TRBV14 and J usage is TRBJ1-1; 9 positions match TRBD1. The V gene's germline CDR1 is SGHDN and CDR2 FVKESK. Trimming at V came to 4 bases and at J to 11 bases, leaving 5 bases not matched to a gene. The CDR3 is 12 amino acids. The CDR3 is CASSPRDRVAFF. CDR3 nucleotides: TGTGCCAGCAGCCCCCGGGACAGGGTTGCTTTCTTT.

The rearrangement links TRBV10-3 to TRBJ2-3; 11 bases line up with TRBD2. CDR1 ENHRY and CDR2 SYGVKD come from the germline V gene. The length of the CDR3 is 15 residues. Trimming took 5 bases from V and 5 from J; bases not matched to a gene: 6. CDR3 DNA: TGTGCCATCAGTACTAGCGGGGGCCGGGTAGATACGCAGTATTTT. It yields the protein CAISTSGGRVDTQYF.

This clone occurred once. The rearrangement links TRBV18 to TRBJ1-4; maybe TRBD1 (6 bases). Trimming cost V 5 bases and J 7 bases, with 14 bases left between them. This CDR3 region has 14 residues. CDR1 KGHSH and CDR2 LQKENI come from the germline V gene. In nucleotides, the CDR3 is TGTGCCAGCTCAGTAGGGGGAGTCGGTGAAAAACTGTTTTTT. Its translation: CASSVGGVGEKLFF.

The J gene is TRBJ2-3, the V gene TRBV19, with a weak D call TRBD1 (5 bases). Trimming took off 9 bases at V and 6 bases at J, with 10 bases between the two ends. CDR1 is LNHDA and CDR2 is SQIVND in the germline V gene (reference sequence). The CDR3 has 11 amino acids. CDR3 nucleotides: TGTGCCAGCAGGGTTGGCGATACGCAGTATTTT. It is translated as CASRVGDTQYF.

The genes are TRBV14 and TRBJ2-1; D is undetermined. The CDR3 runs 14 residues. Germline CDR1 reads SGHDN; CDR2 reads FVKESK. Trimming took off 1 base at V and 9 bases at J, with 13 bases between the two ends. This chain's CDR3 is CASSQVPRVVEQFF. CDR3 coding DNA: TGTGCCAGCAGCCAAGTCCCTCGAGTTGTTGAGCAGTTCTTC.

J is TRBJ1-6 and V is TRBV9; TRBD1 might be the D (5 bases). V lost 0 bases and J 5 bases, leaving 6 bases between the germline ends. Germline-derived CDR1 and CDR2 are SGDLS and YYNGEE. CDR3 length: 14 amino acids. The CDR3 DNA follows: TGTGCCAGCAGCGTAGGACAGAATAATTCACCCCTCCACTTT. Its protein product is CASSVGQNNSPLHF.

The chain carries TRBV28 and TRBJ1-1, with 8 bases lining up with TRBD1. The ends lost 6 bases at V and 4 bases at J; junction bases unmatched: 4. CDR1 MDHEN and CDR2 SYDVKM come from the germline V gene. The CDR3 has 13 residues. CDR3 sequence (DNA): TGTGCCAGCAGACAGGGGGAGGGCACTGAAGCTTTCTTT. It specifies CASRQGEGTEAFF.

The J gene is TRBJ2-3, the V gene TRBV7-2; TRBD2 is a possible D gene (6 bases). The CDR3 consists of 15 residues. Germline values: CDR1 SGHTA, CDR2 FQGNSA. Trimming pared 3 bases from V and 4 bases from J, leaving 14 bases between. Written as DNA, the CDR3 is TGTGCCAGCAGCTTCGGGGGACGGCCTCCAGATACGCAGTATTTT. As protein: CASSFGGRPPDTQYF.

This rearrangement joins TRBV28 to TRBJ1-5; 7 bases match TRBD1. The germline CDR1 and CDR2 sequences are MDHEN and SYDVKM. This CDR3 comprises 15 residues. Unmatched junction bases numbered 5, after V lost 4 bases and J lost 2 bases. The CDR3 spells CASSSGTDGNQPQHF. The CDR3 region has the DNA TGTGCCAGCAGTTCCGGGACAGATGGCAATCAGCCCCAGCATTTT.

The chain joins TRBV7-2 to TRBJ1-2; D perhaps matches TRBD1 (5 bases). CDR3 length: 15 residues. V was cut by 5 bases and J by 4 bases, with 17 bases left in between. Per the germline V gene, CDR1 is SGHTA and CDR2 is FQGNSA. This CDR3 reads CASSITGGLAYGYTF. CDR3 bases: TGTGCCAGCAGCATAACTGGGGGACTGGCCTATGGCTACACCTTC.

This chain joins TRBV20-1 and TRBJ2-5, with D unclear. Germline CDR1 and CDR2: DFQATT and SNEGSKA (reference sequence). V lost 3 bases and J 2 bases, leaving 4 bases between the germline ends. This CDR3 is built from 11 residues. In DNA, the CDR3 is TGCAGTGCTAGTCCGCAAGAGACCCAGTACTTC. It encodes CSASPQETQYF.

The V and J genes are TRBV9 and TRBJ1-1; maybe TRBD1 (6 bases). Trimming took off 3 bases at V and 2 bases at J, with 14 bases between the two ends. The CDR3 loop spans 15 amino acids. Germline CDR1 and CDR2: SGDLS and YYNGEE. The CDR3 loop reads CASSAGGRLNTEAFF. For the CDR3, the DNA is TGTGCCAGCAGCGCGGGGGGGCGGCTTAACACTGAAGCTTTCTTT.